This T cell receptor (beta chain) was documented in a study of T cell changes during pregnancy in multiple sclerosis. Repertoires were generated with immunoSEQ multiplex PCR, while TCRdb's copy carries only in-frame clones and drops some. The sample has roughly 76,000 clones, around 90% seen once. Germline V lookup: CDR1 LNHNV, CDR2 YYDKDF (reference sequence). V gave up 1 base and J gave up 1 base, with 7 bases separating them. The length of the CDR3 is 14 residues. Sequencing was performed on CD4+ T cells from peripheral blood mononuclear cells, taken after pregnancy. The J gene is TRBJ1-1, the V gene TRBV15, with unresolved D. The source of this sequence is a female donor with multiple sclerosis, enrolled in a pregnancy study. The CDR3 nucleotides are TGTGCCACCAGCAGAGGTGGGCAGAACACTGAAGCTTTCTTT. It specifies CATSRGGQNTEAFF. The full variable domain, rest sourced from reference TRBV15 and TRBJ1-1, is DAMVIQNPRYQVTQFGKPVTLSCSQTLNHNVMYWYQQKSSQAPKLLFHYYDKDFNNEADTPDNFQSRRPNTSFCFLDIRSPGLGDTAMYLCATSRGGQNTEAFFGQGTRLTVV.